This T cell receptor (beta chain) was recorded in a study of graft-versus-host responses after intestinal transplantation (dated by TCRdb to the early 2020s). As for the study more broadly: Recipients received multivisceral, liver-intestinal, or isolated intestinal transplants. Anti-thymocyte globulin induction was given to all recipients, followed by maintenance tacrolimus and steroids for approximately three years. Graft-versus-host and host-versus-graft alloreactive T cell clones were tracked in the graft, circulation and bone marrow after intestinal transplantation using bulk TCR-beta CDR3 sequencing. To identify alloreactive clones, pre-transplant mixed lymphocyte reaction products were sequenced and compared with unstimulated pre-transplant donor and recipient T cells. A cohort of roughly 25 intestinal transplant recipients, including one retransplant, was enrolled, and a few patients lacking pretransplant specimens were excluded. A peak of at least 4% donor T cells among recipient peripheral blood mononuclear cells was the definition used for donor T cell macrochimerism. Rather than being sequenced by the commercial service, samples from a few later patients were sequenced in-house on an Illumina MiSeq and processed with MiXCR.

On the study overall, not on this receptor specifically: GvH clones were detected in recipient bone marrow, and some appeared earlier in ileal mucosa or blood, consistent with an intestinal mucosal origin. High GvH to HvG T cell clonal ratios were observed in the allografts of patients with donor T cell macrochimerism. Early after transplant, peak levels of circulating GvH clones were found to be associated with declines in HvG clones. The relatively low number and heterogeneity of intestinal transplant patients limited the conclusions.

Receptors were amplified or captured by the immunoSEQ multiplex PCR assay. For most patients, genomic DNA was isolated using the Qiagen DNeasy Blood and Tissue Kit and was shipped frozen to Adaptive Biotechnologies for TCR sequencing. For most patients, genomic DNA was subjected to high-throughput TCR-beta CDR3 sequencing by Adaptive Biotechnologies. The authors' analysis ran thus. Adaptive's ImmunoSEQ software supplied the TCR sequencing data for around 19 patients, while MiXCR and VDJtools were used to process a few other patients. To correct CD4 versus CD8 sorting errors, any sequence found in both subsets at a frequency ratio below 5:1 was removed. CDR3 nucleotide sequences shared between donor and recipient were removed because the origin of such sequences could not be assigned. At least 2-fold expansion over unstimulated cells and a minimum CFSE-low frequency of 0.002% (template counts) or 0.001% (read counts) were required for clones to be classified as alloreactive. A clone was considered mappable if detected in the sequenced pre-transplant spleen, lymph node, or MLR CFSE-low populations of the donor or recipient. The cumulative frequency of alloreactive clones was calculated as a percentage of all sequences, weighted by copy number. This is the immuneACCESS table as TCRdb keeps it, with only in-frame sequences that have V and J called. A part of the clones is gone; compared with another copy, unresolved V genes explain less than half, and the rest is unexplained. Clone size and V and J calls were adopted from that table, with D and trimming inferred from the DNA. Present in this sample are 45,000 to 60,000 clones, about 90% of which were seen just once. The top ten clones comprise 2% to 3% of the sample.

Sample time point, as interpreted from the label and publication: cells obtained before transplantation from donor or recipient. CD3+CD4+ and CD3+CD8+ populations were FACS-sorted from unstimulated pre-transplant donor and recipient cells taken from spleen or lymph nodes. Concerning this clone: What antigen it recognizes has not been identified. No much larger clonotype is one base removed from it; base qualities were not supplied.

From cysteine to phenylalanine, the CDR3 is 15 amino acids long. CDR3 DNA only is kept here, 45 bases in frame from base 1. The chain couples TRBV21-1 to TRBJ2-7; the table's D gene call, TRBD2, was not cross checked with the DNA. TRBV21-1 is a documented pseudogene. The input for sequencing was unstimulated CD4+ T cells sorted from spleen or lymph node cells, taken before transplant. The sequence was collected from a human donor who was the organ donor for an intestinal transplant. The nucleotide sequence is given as TGTGCCAGCAGCAAAGTAGGACTAGCTGAATACGAGCAGTACTTC. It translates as CASSKVGLAEYEQYF.